This T cell receptor (beta chain) was retrieved from a study of beta chain features in type 1 diabetes. Details on this clone: The sample holds other DNA sequences that translate to the same CDR3.

The CDR3 is made up of 15 amino acids. V lost 6 bases, J lost 4 bases, and 16 bases lay in between. CDR1 is MNHEY, CDR2 SVGAGI, per germline. As every portion of the isolated RNA was reverse transcribed, the sequencing read expressed TCRB transcripts. Libraries were prepared by immunoSEQ multiplex PCR; TCRdb keeps only in-frame clonotypes and omits some of them. The sample has about 150,000 clones, less than 9.5% seen once; the top ten hold 0.55% to 0.65%. The TCR was taken from a man aged 18 to 30 in good health. The gene calls are TRBV6-5 and TRBJ1-5; perhaps TRBD1 as D (6 bases). The sequencing input was central memory CD4+ T cells from blood. The CDR3 loop reads CASRLGAGGNQPQHF. CDR3 nucleotide sequence: TGTGCCAGCAGGTTGGGGGCTGGAGGTAATCAGCCCCAGCATTTT.